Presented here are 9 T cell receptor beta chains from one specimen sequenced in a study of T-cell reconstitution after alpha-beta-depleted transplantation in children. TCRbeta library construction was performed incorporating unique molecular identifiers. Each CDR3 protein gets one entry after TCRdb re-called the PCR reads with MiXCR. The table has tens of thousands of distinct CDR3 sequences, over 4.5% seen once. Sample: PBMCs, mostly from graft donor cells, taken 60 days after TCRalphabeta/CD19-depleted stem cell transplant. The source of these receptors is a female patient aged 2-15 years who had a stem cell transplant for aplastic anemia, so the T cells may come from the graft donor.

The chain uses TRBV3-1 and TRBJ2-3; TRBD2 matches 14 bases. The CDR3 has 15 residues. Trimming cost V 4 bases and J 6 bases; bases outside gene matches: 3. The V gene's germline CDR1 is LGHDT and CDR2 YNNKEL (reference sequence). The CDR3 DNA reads TGTGCCAGCAGCCGCGGGACTAGCGGGAGTGATACGCAGTATTTT. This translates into CASSRGTSGSDTQYF.

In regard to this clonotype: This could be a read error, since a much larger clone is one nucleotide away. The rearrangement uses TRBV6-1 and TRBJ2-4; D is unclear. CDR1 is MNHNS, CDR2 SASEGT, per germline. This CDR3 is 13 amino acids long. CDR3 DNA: TGTGCCGGCAGTAAAGATGGCAAAAACATTCAGTACTTC. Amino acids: CAGSKDGKNIQYF.

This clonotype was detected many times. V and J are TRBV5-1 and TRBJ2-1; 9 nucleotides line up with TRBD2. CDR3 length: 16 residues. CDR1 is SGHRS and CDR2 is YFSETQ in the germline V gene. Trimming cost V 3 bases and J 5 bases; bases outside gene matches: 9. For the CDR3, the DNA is TGCGCCAGCAGCTCGACATTAGCGGGGGCGAACAATGAGCAGTTCTTC. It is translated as CASSSTLAGANNEQFF.

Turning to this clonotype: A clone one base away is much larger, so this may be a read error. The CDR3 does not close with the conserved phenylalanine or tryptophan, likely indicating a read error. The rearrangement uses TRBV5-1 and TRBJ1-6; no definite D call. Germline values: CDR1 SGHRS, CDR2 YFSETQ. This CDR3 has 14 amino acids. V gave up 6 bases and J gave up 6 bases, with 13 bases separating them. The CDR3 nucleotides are TGCGCCAGCAAGATAGGTGCACCTAATTCACCCCTCCACTGT. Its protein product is CASKIGAPNSPLHC.

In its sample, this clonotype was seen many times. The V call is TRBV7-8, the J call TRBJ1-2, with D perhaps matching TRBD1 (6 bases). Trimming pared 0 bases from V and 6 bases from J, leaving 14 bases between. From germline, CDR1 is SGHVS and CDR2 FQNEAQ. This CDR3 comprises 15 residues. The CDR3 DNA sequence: TGTGCCAGCAGCTTAGCGCAGGGGCCCCGTGATGGCTACACCTTC. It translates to CASSLAQGPRDGYTF.

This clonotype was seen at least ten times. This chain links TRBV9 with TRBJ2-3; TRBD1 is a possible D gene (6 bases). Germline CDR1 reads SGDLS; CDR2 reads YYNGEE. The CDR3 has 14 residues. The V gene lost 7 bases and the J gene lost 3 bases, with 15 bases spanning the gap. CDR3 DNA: TGTGCCAGCTCCTACAGAGGGGGTACAGATACGCAGTATTTT. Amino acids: CASSYRGGTDTQYF.

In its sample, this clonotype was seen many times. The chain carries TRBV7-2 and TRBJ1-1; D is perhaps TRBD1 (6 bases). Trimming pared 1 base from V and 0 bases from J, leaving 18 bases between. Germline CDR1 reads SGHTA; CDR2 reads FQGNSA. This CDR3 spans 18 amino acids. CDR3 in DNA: TGTGCCAGCAGCTTAGGTAGGGGGGAGGGGATCATGAACACTGAAGCTTTCTTT. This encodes CASSLGRGEGIMNTEAFF.

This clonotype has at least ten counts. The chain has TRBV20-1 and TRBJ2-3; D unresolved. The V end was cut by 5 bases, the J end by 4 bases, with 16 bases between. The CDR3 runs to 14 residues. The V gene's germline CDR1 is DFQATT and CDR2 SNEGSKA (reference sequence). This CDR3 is CSAFRTLSADTQYF. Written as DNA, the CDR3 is TGCAGTGCTTTTCGAACGCTGTCCGCAGATACGCAGTATTTT.

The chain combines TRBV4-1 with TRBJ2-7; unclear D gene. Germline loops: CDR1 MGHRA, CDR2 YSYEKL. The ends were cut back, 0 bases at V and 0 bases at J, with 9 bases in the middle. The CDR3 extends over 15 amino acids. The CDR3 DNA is TGCGCCAGCAGCCAAGACCACGTCAACTCCTACGAGCAGTACTTC. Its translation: CASSQDHVNSYEQYF.